This T cell receptor beta chain was captured by sequencing in a study of blood T cell repertoires in COVID-19. Study at large: Donors in the United States, Italy and Spain gave samples during acute or convalescent COVID-19.

Authors' analysis steps: Scientists estimated how many nucleated cells there were by amplifying reference gene primers. Clones were read by immunoSEQ multiplex PCR, and TCRdb kept only the in-frame ones, dropping some. The V and J calls and clone size are taken from that table; D and trimming were inferred from the DNA. The data hold roughly 220,000 clones, with about four fifths observed a single time. Residents of about two dozen US areas, aged roughly 18 to 89 years, made up the participants. Cohort assignment relied on participant-reported clinical history. Trimming left V 4 bases short and J 2 bases short, with 24 bases between. Germline V lookup: CDR1 SEHNR, CDR2 FQNEAQ (reference sequence). The CDR3 has 19 amino acids.

V usage is TRBV7-9 and J usage is TRBJ2-1; D not resolved. The sample was PBMCs or T cells enriched from blood (not recorded which). The receptor comes from a woman aged 40 to 50 with acute COVID-19. The CDR3: CASSSLFPGPDVAYNEQFF. The CDR3 DNA sequence: TGTGCCAGCAGCTCCTTATTCCCGGGTCCCGACGTGGCCTACAATGAGCAGTTCTTC. The whole variable domain, filled in from reference TRBV7-9 and TRBJ2-1, reads DTGVSQNPRHKITKRGQNVTFRCDPISEHNRLYWYRQTLGQGPEFLTYFQNEAQLEKSRLLSDRFSAERPKGSFSTLEIQRTEQGDSAMYLCASSSLFPGPDVAYNEQFFGPGTRLTVL.